Below, 27 T cell receptor beta chains from the same sample are listed, as sequenced in a study of control samples from healthy donors and cancer patients. Sequencing used immunoSEQ multiplex PCR; TCRdb keeps in-frame clones, though not all of them. The sample holds over 150,000 clones; 94% are singletons and the top ten take around 1.3%. Material: blood. These receptors were obtained from a woman under 30 in good health.

The table lists this clone with a few counts. The chain combines TRBV19 with TRBJ1-3; possibly TRBD1 for D (5 bases). The CDR3 is 14 residues long. V was pared by 7 bases and J by 4 bases, with 14 bases between. The germline CDR1 and CDR2 sequences are LNHDA and SQIVND (reference sequence). In nucleotides, the CDR3 is TGTGCCAGTACCCCACGGGGACCCGGAAACACCATATATTTT. This codes for CASTPRGPGNTIYF.

This clone has a single count. The sample has other DNA sequences that encode this CDR3 too. The rearrangement uses TRBV5-1 and TRBJ2-3; D may be TRBD2 (7 bases). This CDR3 region has 18 residues. Trimming removed 5 bases from V and 6 bases from J, with 28 bases in between. From germline, CDR1 is SGHRS and CDR2 YFSETQ. The CDR3 DNA is TGCGCCAGCAGAGACTTTTGGGTGGGGGGGCTCCGTGTGGATACGCAGTATTTT. Translating it yields CASRDFWVGGLRVDTQYF.

The chain uses TRBV7-2 and TRBJ1-2, with a tentative D call TRBD1 (6 bases). V lost 4 bases and J 8 bases, leaving 20 bases between the germline ends. The CDR3 sequence is 15 residues long. CDR1 SGHTA and CDR2 FQGNSA come from the germline V gene. The CDR3 protein is CASSSGQPSLLGYTF. The CDR3 DNA follows: TGTGCCAGCAGCTCAGGACAGCCAAGTTTGCTAGGCTACACCTTC.

The chain couples TRBV11-3 to TRBJ2-2; D remains ambiguous. From germline, CDR1 is SGHNT and CDR2 YENEEA. Trimming took 5 bases from V and 6 from J, leaving 7 bases between them. This CDR3 has 12 amino acids. The CDR3 nucleotides are TGTGCCAGCAGCCAATTCCCCGGGGAGCTGTTTTTT. Translated: CASSQFPGELFF.

The chain has TRBV6-2 or TRBV6-3 and TRBJ2-2; TRBD1 matches at 10 bases. This CDR3 region has 14 residues. Trimming removed 5 bases from V and 8 bases from J; junction bases left unmatched: 5. CDR1 and CDR2 from the germline V gene are MNHEY and SVGEGT. The CDR3 DNA reads as TGTGCCAGCAGTCGACAGGGGGCCCGGGGGGAGCTGTTTTTT. Translation gives CASSRQGARGELFF.

The chain employs TRBV24-1 and TRBJ2-3, with 7 bases identical to TRBD1. Germline values: CDR1 KGHDR, CDR2 SFDVKD. The V segment lost 4 bases and the J segment 8 bases; nucleotides outside the gene matches: 17. The CDR3 runs 17 residues. The chain's CDR3 is CATSDPRGRGADATQYF. The DNA for the CDR3 is TGTGCCACCAGTGACCCCAGGGGGAGAGGGGCAGATGCTACGCAGTATTTT.

The chain carries TRBV3-1 (or the pseudogene TRBV3-2) and TRBJ2-1; TRBD2 matches at 11 bases. V was clipped by 3 bases and J by 2 bases; unmatched bases: 6. This CDR3 comprises 17 residues. Germline lookup yields CDR1 LGHDT and CDR2 YNNKEL (reference sequence). DNA for the CDR3: TGTGCCAGCAGCCAGAGACTAGCGGGGCCAACCTACAATGAGCAGTTCTTC. Translation gives CASSQRLAGPTYNEQFF.

CDR3 loop: CASSYGQGGPDTQYF. The CDR3 bases are TGTGCCAGCAGTTATGGTCAGGGCGGCCCAGATACGCAGTATTTT. J is TRBJ2-3 and V is TRBV6-5, with D maybe TRBD1 (5 bases). There are 15 residues in the CDR3. Germline CDR1 and CDR2: MNHEY and SVGAGI. V was trimmed by 3 bases and J by 4 bases, leaving 14 bases between them.

This clone was found a few times. The chain carries TRBV6-5 and TRBJ2-7; D may be TRBD1 (5 bases). Trimming pared 2 bases from V and 3 bases from J, leaving 11 bases between. The CDR3 covers 14 residues. CDR1 is MNHEY and CDR2 is SVGAGI in the germline V gene. CDR3 bases: TGTGCCAGCAGTTACGACAGCTGGAGCTACGAGCAGTACTTC. Its protein is CASSYDSWSYEQYF.

This chain uses TRBV6-2 or TRBV6-3 with TRBJ2-1; D is undetermined. This CDR3 spans 13 amino acids. Trimming pared 2 bases from V and 2 bases from J, leaving 4 bases between. Germline V gene lookup returns CDR1 MNHEY and CDR2 SVGEGT. DNA of the CDR3: TGTGCCAGCAGTTACCAGCCCTACAATGAGCAGTTCTTC. As protein: CASSYQPYNEQFF.

This chain joins TRBV11-3 and TRBJ2-2, with TRBD1 identical over 9 bases. Germline lookup yields CDR1 SGHNT and CDR2 YENEEA. Trimming cost V 4 bases and J 7 bases; bases outside gene matches: 10. CDR3 size: 16 residues. CDR3 sequence: CASSSRTGEKDGELFF. The DNA for the CDR3 is TGTGCCAGCAGCTCGCGGACAGGGGAGAAGGACGGGGAGCTGTTTTTT.

The rearrangement links TRBV9 to TRBJ2-2; D is perhaps TRBD1 (6 bases). Germline CDR1 SGDLS, CDR2 YYNGEE. This CDR3 spans 14 amino acids. V was clipped by 1 base and J by 5 bases, with 9 bases between them. The CDR3 region is CASSVNRGTGELFF. The DNA of the CDR3 is TGTGCCAGCAGCGTAAATAGGGGGACCGGGGAGCTGTTTTTT.

The chain is built from TRBV15 and TRBJ2-1; unclear D gene. Trimming took off 4 bases at V and 9 bases at J, with 19 bases between the two ends. The CDR3 totals 15 residues. CDR1 LNHNV and CDR2 YYDKDF come from the germline V gene (reference sequence). Here the CDR3 reads CATSMTGSQLSEQFF. Written as DNA, the CDR3 is TGTGCCACCAGCATGACGGGCTCCCAGCTTTCTGAGCAGTTCTTC.

V is TRBV2 and J is TRBJ1-2; D uncertain. Germline V lookup: CDR1 SNHLY, CDR2 FYNNEI. This CDR3 is built from 14 residues. V lost 9 bases, J lost 2 bases, and 16 bases lay in between. CDR3 in DNA: TGTGCCAGTACTGAACAACCGGCGAACTATGGCTACACCTTC. Its protein product is CASTEQPANYGYTF.

The chain carries TRBV12-3 or TRBV12-4 and TRBJ1-4, with D possibly being TRBD1 (6 bases). The CDR3 runs to 12 residues. Trimming took 6 bases from V and 8 from J, leaving 10 bases between them. The CDR3 region is CASSRQVEKLFF. The CDR3 DNA is TGTGCCAGCAGCAGACAGGTGGAAAAACTGTTTTTT.

CDR3 in amino acids: CASSGQYNEQFF. Written as DNA, the CDR3 is TGTGCCAGCAGTGGGCAGTACAATGAGCAGTTCTTC. This chain links TRBV2 with TRBJ2-1; D not certain. Germline CDR1 and CDR2: SNHLY and FYNNEI. V shed 4 bases and J shed 4 bases, with 5 bases lying between them. This CDR3 comprises 12 residues.

This clone was counted once. V usage is TRBV19 and J usage is TRBJ1-1; TRBD1 agrees at 7 bases. The germline V gene has CDR1 LNHDA and CDR2 SQIVND (reference sequence). This CDR3 has 16 residues. V was pared by 5 bases and J by 2 bases, with 11 bases of the junction left unmatched. CDR3 bases: TGTGCCAGTAGTGCAGCCGACAGGGTTCTAAACACTGAAGCTTTCTTT. It codes for CASSAADRVLNTEAFF.

The rearrangement links TRBV2 to TRBJ1-1; perhaps TRBD1 as D (6 bases). Trimming stripped 7 bases from V and 3 bases from J, with 15 bases between. The germline CDR1 and CDR2 sequences are SNHLY and FYNNEI. This CDR3 comprises 14 residues. The CDR3 DNA follows: TGTGCCAGCACGGCAGGGGATGACGACACTGAAGCTTTCTTT. Protein: CASTAGDDDTEAFF. Drawing the rest from reference TRBV2 and TRBJ1-1, the complete variable domain is EPEVTQTPSHQVTQMGQEVILRCVPISNHLYFYWYRQILGQKVEFLVSFYNNEISEKSEIFDDQFSVERPDGSNFTLKIRSTKLEDSAMYFCASTAGDDDTEAFFGQGTRLTVV.

This clone is a singleton in its sample. The chain uses TRBV25-1 and TRBJ1-3, with D uncertain. CDR1 is MGHDK, CDR2 SYGVNS, per germline. V dropped 1 base and J dropped 2 bases, with 9 bases sitting between them. The CDR3 length is 15 residues. The CDR3 coding sequence is TGTGCCAGCAGTGAATCCGGAGGACCTGGAAACACCATATATTTT. It translates to CASSESGGPGNTIYF.

The chain has TRBV2 and TRBJ2-3; no definite D call. The CDR3 runs 15 residues. With 3 bases removed from V and 0 bases from J, the gap between germline ends came to 10 bases. CDR1 and CDR2 from the germline V gene are SNHLY and FYNNEI. For the CDR3, the DNA is TGTGCCAGCAGTGACGGCTGGTCTAGCACAGATACGCAGTATTTT. Protein sequence: CASSDGWSSTDTQYF.

This chain joins TRBV11-2 and TRBJ1-5; D gene unclear. Trimming took 0 bases from V and 7 from J, leaving 13 bases between them. CDR1 is SGHAT and CDR2 is FQNNGV in the germline V gene. The CDR3 length is 15 residues. CDR3 in amino acids: CASSLDPPQWQPQHF. The DNA for the CDR3 is TGTGCCAGCAGCTTAGATCCGCCTCAGTGGCAGCCCCAGCATTTT.

This clone showed up just a few times. The chain uses TRBV11-3 and TRBJ1-2; the D is unclear. CDR1 and CDR2 from the germline V gene are SGHNT and YENEEA. The CDR3 is 13 residues long. Trimming shortened V by 0 bases and J by 7 bases, and 9 bases separated the two germline ends. CDR3 in DNA: TGTGCCAGCAGCTTAGATCTCGCGGGTGGCTACACCTTC. This codes for CASSLDLAGGYTF.

In this sample, this clone turned up once. This chain joins TRBV18 and TRBJ1-1; 7 bases are a match to TRBD1. V was clipped by 3 bases and J by 2 bases; unmatched bases: 9. Germline lookup yields CDR1 KGHSH and CDR2 LQKENI. The CDR3 runs to 16 residues. The CDR3 nucleotides are TGTGCCAGCTCACCGCCGTTGGGGACAGATAACACTGAAGCTTTCTTT. It encodes CASSPPLGTDNTEAFF. Full variable domain (remainder filled in from reference TRBV18 and TRBJ1-1): NAGVMQNPRHLVRRRGQEARLRCSPMKGHSHVYWYRQLPEEGLKFMVYLQKENIIDESGMPKERFSAEFPKEGPSILRIQQVVRGDSAAYFCASSPPLGTDNTEAFFGQGTRLTVV.

J is TRBJ1-6 and V is TRBV11-2; D gene uncertain. CDR3 length: 14 residues. Germline V lookup: CDR1 SGHAT, CDR2 FQNNGV. The V gene lost 1 base and the J gene lost 7 bases, with 8 bases spanning the gap. The CDR3 DNA sequence: TGTGCCAGCAGCTTAGGGGGAAGGAATTCACCCCTCCACTTT. Translating it yields CASSLGGRNSPLHF.

The rearrangement uses TRBV19 and TRBJ2-3; 7 nucleotides align to TRBD2. The germline V gene has CDR1 LNHDA and CDR2 SQIVND (reference sequence). The V and J ends lost 11 bases and 2 bases, in that order; junction bases with no gene match: 7. The CDR3 totals 13 residues. The CDR3 is CASGREDTDTQYF. The CDR3 DNA is TGTGCCTCGGGGAGGGAGGACACAGATACGCAGTATTTT.

This rearrangement joins TRBV4-3 to TRBJ2-3; no definite D call. The CDR3 totals 14 residues. Germline CDR1 and CDR2: LGHNA and YSLEER. The V end lost 1 base, the J end lost 5 bases, and 10 bases lay between the germline ends. In nucleotides, the CDR3 is TGCGCCAGCAGCCAAGTGGGCGGTGTAGATACGCAGTATTTT. It codes for CASSQVGGVDTQYF.

The J gene is TRBJ2-5, the V gene TRBV11-2; unclear D gene. The CDR3 runs 14 residues. CDR1 is SGHAT, CDR2 FQNNGV, per germline. V was trimmed by 6 bases and J by 3 bases, leaving 14 bases between them. The CDR3 bases are TGTGCCAGCAGTTCCCAACCTTTAGAAGAGACCCAGTACTTC. Translation gives CASSSQPLEETQYF.